Shown below are 13 T cell receptor beta chains from a single sample sequenced in a study of blood T cell repertoires in COVID-19. TCRdb's copy holds only in-frame clones and misses some; the assay was immunoSEQ multiplex PCR. The sample shows approximately 50,000 clones, roughly 77% of them seen only once. Source material: peripheral blood. Source of these receptors: a man between 60 and 70 years old with COVID-19, enrolled during active disease.

This clone has only a few counts. The chain employs TRBV4-1 and TRBJ2-2, with a tentative D call TRBD2 (7 bases). Trimming took 2 bases from V and 7 from J, leaving 11 bases between them. Germline CDR1 is MGHRA and CDR2 is YSYEKL. The CDR3 loop spans 14 amino acids. The CDR3 bases are TGCGCCAGCAGCCAACGCGGGGGCGGCGGGGAGCTGTTTTTT. Translated: CASSQRGGGGELFF.

The chain uses TRBV3-1 (or the pseudogene TRBV3-2) and TRBJ1-2, with TRBD1 matching over 9 bases. The CDR3 spans 14 residues. J was trimmed by 6 bases and V by 5 bases; bases with no gene match: 7. Germline V lookup: CDR1 LGHDT, CDR2 YNNKEL (reference sequence). The CDR3 sequence is CASSDRDRVNGYTF. The CDR3 bases are TGTGCCAGCAGCGACCGGGACAGGGTAAATGGCTACACCTTC.

The V and J genes are TRBV6-2 or TRBV6-3 and TRBJ2-7; 8 bases align to TRBD1. The CDR3 length is 17 residues. CDR1 and CDR2 (germline): MNHEY, SVGEGT. Trimming removed 2 bases from V and 3 bases from J; junction bases left unmatched: 12. The CDR3, as DNA: TGTGCCAGCAGTTACCCCTCCGGACAGGGATTCTTCTACGAGCAGTACTTC. Translation gives CASSYPSGQGFFYEQYF.

The rearrangement joins TRBV7-9 to TRBJ2-3, with TRBD2 matching 14 bases. Losses at the gene ends were 5 bases for V and 4 bases for J; bases not matched to a gene: 8. The germline CDR1 and CDR2 sequences are SEHNR and FQNEAQ (reference sequence). The CDR3 has 17 amino acids. The CDR3 nucleotides read TGTGCCAGCAGCCCCTGGACTAGCGGGAGGTTGGCAGATACGCAGTATTTT. Its protein product is CASSPWTSGRLADTQYF.

This rearrangement joins TRBV18 to TRBJ2-5; 11 nucleotides agree with TRBD1. Looked up from germline, CDR1 is KGHSH and CDR2 is LQKENI. After removal of 2 bases from V and 2 bases from J, the junction contained 1 base not matched to a gene. The CDR3 has 15 amino acids. CDR3 nucleotides: TGTGCCAGCTCACCAGGGACAGGGGGGCAAGAGACCCAGTACTTC. This codes for CASSPGTGGQETQYF.

This clone was detected once. V gene TRBV4-3 combines with J gene TRBJ1-6; 7 bases agree with TRBD1. V shed 3 bases and J 7 bases; nucleotides not matched to a gene: 6. The CDR3 covers 15 residues. Germline values: CDR1 LGHNA, CDR2 YSLEER. The CDR3 region is CASSQLTGRNSPLHF. For the CDR3, the DNA is TGCGCCAGCAGCCAGTTGACAGGGCGCAATTCACCCCTCCACTTT.

This clone has only one observation. The chain couples TRBV3-1 (or the pseudogene TRBV3-2) to TRBJ2-1; 12 nucleotides align to TRBD2. This CDR3 is built from 18 residues. With 2 bases clipped from V and 1 base from J, the junction kept 6 bases outside the gene matches. Germline V gene sequence: CDR1 LGHDT, CDR2 YNNKEL (reference sequence). The CDR3 protein is CASSQNGLAGPSYNEQFF. CDR3 bases: TGTGCCAGCAGCCAAAATGGACTAGCGGGGCCTTCCTACAATGAGCAGTTCTTC.

V usage is TRBV5-4 and J usage is TRBJ2-2; 7 bases fit TRBD2. The length of the CDR3 is 14 residues. The V gene end was trimmed by 3 bases and the J gene end by 6 bases; junction bases not matched to a gene: 5. Per germline, CDR1 SGHNT and CDR2 YYREEE (reference sequence). As DNA, the CDR3 is TGTGCCAGCAGCTGGGAGGGAGGGGCCGGGGAGCTGTTTTTT. Protein sequence: CASSWEGGAGELFF.

The chain employs TRBV5-1 and TRBJ2-7, with 9 bases fitting TRBD1. CDR1 and CDR2 from the germline V gene are SGHRS and YFSETQ. V lost 4 bases and J lost 3; bases outside the gene matches: 5. The CDR3 spans 14 residues. The CDR3 region is CASSMPTGGYEQYF. CDR3 nucleotide sequence: TGCGCCAGCAGCATGCCGACAGGGGGCTACGAGCAGTACTTC.

The CDR3 reads CASSQGQGEEKLFF. The DNA for the CDR3 is TGTGCCAGCAGCCAAGGGCAGGGTGAGGAAAAACTGTTTTTT. The rearrangement links TRBV4-2 to TRBJ1-4, with D possibly TRBD1 on 5 matching bases. The length of the CDR3 is 14 residues. Germline assignment: CDR1 LGHNA and CDR2 YNFKEQ. The V end lost 1 base, the J end lost 8 bases, and 11 bases lay between the germline ends.

This chain joins TRBV9 and TRBJ1-4; 8 bases are shared with TRBD1. Germline V gene sequence: CDR1 SGDLS, CDR2 YYNGEE. This CDR3 has 14 residues. J lost 7 bases, V lost 4 bases, and 6 bases had no gene match. The CDR3 protein is CASSLGQGVEKLFF. CDR3 in DNA: TGTGCCAGCAGCCTCGGACAGGGTGTTGAAAAACTGTTTTTT.

The chain's CDR3 is CASSNSPAETQYF. DNA for the CDR3: TGCGCCAGCAGCAACAGCCCAGCAGAGACCCAGTACTTC. V usage is TRBV5-1 and J usage is TRBJ2-5; D not resolved. CDR1 is SGHRS, CDR2 YFSETQ, per germline. Trimming shortened V by 4 bases and J by 4 bases, and 11 bases separated the two germline ends. The CDR3 extends over 13 amino acids.

The chain has TRBV18 and TRBJ1-3; D gene uncertain. The CDR3 is 14 amino acids. Germline V CDR1 and CDR2: KGHSH, LQKENI. V lost 6 bases, J lost 0 bases, and 9 bases lay in between. In nucleotides, the CDR3 is TGTGCCAGCTCCCTAGGGAGCTCTGGAAACACCATATATTTT. Its translation: CASSLGSSGNTIYF.